Listed below are T cell receptor beta chains from one sample, sequenced in a study of T cells in localized non-small cell lung cancer. Measured with immunoSEQ multiplex PCR; TCRdb has only the in-frame clones, and not every one. Among around 41,000 clones listed, about nine tenths were seen once. The sample was peripheral blood, taken before any cancer treatment. The origin of the receptors is an older female donor with stage I squamous cell lung carcinoma. Each CDR3 is given with its conserved first and last residue.

j_call | v_call | cdr3_aa
TRBJ2-3 | TRBV19 | CASAQAHGADTQYF
TRBJ2-2 | TRBV30 | CAFEGGHTGELFF
TRBJ2-2 | TRBV18 | CASSPVTSGTPNTGELFF
TRBJ1-2 | TRBV27 | CASSMDSNYGYTF
TRBJ1-2 | TRBV7-6 | CASSRELTGSYGYTF
TRBJ2-2 | TRBV5-1 | CASSLGSGSSTGELFF
TRBJ2-7 | TRBV25-1 | CASSELVSYEQYF
TRBJ2-1 | TRBV5-1 | CASSGGSSYNEQFF
TRBJ2-7 | TRBV20-1 | CSASRSYEQYF
TRBJ1-2 | TRBV7-2 | CASSLLSKGGYTF
TRBJ2-1 | TRBV4-3 | CASSQGLAGYNEQFF
TRBJ2-7 | TRBV27 | CASSYSTSGRYEQYF
TRBJ2-2 | TRBV7-3 | CASSFSGTSGRSTGELFF
TRBJ2-7 | TRBV14 | CASSQVAGRFSHEQYF
TRBJ2-1 | TRBV5-1 | CTSSLERFSGNEQFF
TRBJ2-7 | TRBV7-3 | CASSPHQRAYEQYF
TRBJ2-1 | TRBV28 | CASRPGGSYNEQFF
TRBJ2-3 | TRBV12-5 | CASGPSGRAGKDTQYF
TRBJ2-3 | TRBV7-9 | CASGPRGADTQYF
TRBJ1-2 | TRBV5-6 | CASSPGRRGYTF
TRBJ2-7 | TRBV7-9 | CATVGQGILEQYF
TRBJ2-5 | TRBV18 | CASSPLGTSDYF
TRBJ1-2 | TRBV7-9 | CASSLLGTRSYGYTF
TRBJ2-1 | TRBV6-4 | CASSEMWGGNEQFF
TRBJ2-7 | TRBV6-1 | CASSEADRGQYF
TRBJ2-5 | TRBV5-4 | CASSPRTSGKETQYF
TRBJ2-5 | TRBV5-1 | CASSLVAGGQETQYF
TRBJ1-5 | TRBV6-6 | CASSYLAGAGDQPQHF
TRBJ2-1 | TRBV7-2 | CASSLDSGSRGNEQFF
TRBJ1-5 | TRBV6-6 | CASTGAHNQPQHF
TRBJ2-5 | TRBV30 | CAWKTLSPGETQYF
TRBJ2-2 | TRBV6-1 | CASSELAGGWVGELFF
TRBJ2-1 | TRBV6-5 | CASSYARQGFNNEQFF
TRBJ2-2 | TRBV7-9 | CASSFDRSTGELFF
TRBJ2-1 | TRBV5-1 | CASSLSGSGYNEQFF
TRBJ2-5 | TRBV7-9 | CASSSTGQYQETQYF
TRBJ1-3 | TRBV14 | CASSPKQGAGNTIYF
TRBJ2-1 | TRBV18 | CASASGSNNEQFF
TRBJ2-1 | TRBV7-2 | CASSFVAGVTNEQFF
TRBJ2-7 | TRBV18 | CASSIPVRVSYEQYF
TRBJ2-3 | TRBV4-3 | CASSQDPPPALDTQYF
TRBJ2-7 | TRBV19 | CASSTSPTGMEDEQYF
TRBJ2-5 | TRBV4-2 | CASSHTNGIGETQYF
TRBJ2-1 | TRBV15 | CATSRHGLAGGDEQFF
TRBJ2-3 | TRBV10-3 | CAISELGGSTDTQYF
TRBJ2-2 | TRBV7-2 | CASSLEALNTGELFF
TRBJ2-3 | TRBV9 | CASSVAGTGADTQYF
TRBJ2-3 | TRBV20-1 | CSARVPDTQYF
TRBJ2-2 | TRBV7-3 | CASSPRTGAAGELFF
TRBJ1-1 | TRBV27 | CASSRSQGGNTEAFF
TRBJ2-1 | TRBV18 | CASSNQPNGPSSYNEQFF
TRBJ2-1 | TRBV6-6 | CASSSPRTINEQFF
TRBJ2-1 | TRBV7-3 | CASSSDPGTSPYEQFF
TRBJ1-2 | TRBV2 | CASSEEGRVSNYGYTF